This TCR beta chain emerged from a study of blood T cells in healthy people across ages. The wider study: About one barcoded beta molecule per two T cells was captured by template switching.

A J-beta primer mix and a sample-barcoded 5' primer were used in a second PCR of roughly 6 to 11 cycles. The authors tagged each cDNA molecule using a template-switch adaptor with 12 random nucleotides. TCRdb re-analysed the 5' RACE reads in MiXCR, keeping a single row per CDR3 protein. The sample has some 1.6 million distinct CDR3 sequences; roughly 32% are singletons. This CDR3 has 16 residues. This chain connects TRBV12-3 or TRBV12-4 to TRBJ2-5, with a weak D call TRBD1 (5 bases). The tail of the sequence fits TRBJ2-7 better, so the J call may be wrong. The receptor was derived from a woman in her twenties or thirties in good health. Specimen: blood. The CDR3 bases are TGTGCCAGCAGTTTAGGGGGATGGGGCAGACCCTACGAGCAGTACTTC. Protein product: CASSLGGWGRPYEQYF.